The next 9 T cell receptor beta chains were all read from a single sample in a study of cytomegalovirus exposure and HLA in healthy donors. 60 Vbeta and 13 Jbeta primers were used in PCR. Clones were sequenced by immunoSEQ multiplex PCR, and TCRdb holds only the in-frame ones, with some missing. The sample lists approximately 100,000 clones; about 75% were seen once. The specimen was PBMCs. The receptors stem from a male donor in good health and CMV-seropositive.

This rearrangement joins TRBV4-1 to TRBJ1-5; 10 bases agree with TRBD1. In germline, CDR1 is MGHRA, CDR2 YSYEKL. V lost 4 bases, J lost 6 bases, and 3 bases stayed unmatched. CDR3 size: 14 residues. The CDR3 reads CASSRGTGVQPQHF. CDR3 sequence (DNA): TGCGCCAGCAGCCGCGGGACAGGGGTTCAGCCCCAGCATTTT.

The rearrangement joins TRBV14 to TRBJ1-3; no definite D call. CDR1 SGHDN and CDR2 FVKESK come from the germline V gene. V lost 4 bases to trimming and J lost 0 bases, with 13 bases between them. CDR3 length: 16 amino acids. The CDR3 loop reads CASSPRLEISGNTIYF. The CDR3 DNA reads TGTGCCAGCAGCCCCCGCTTGGAGATCTCTGGAAACACCATATATTTT.

The chain links TRBV5-6 to TRBJ1-1; perhaps TRBD1 as D (6 bases). The CDR3 spans 17 residues. Germline CDR1 SGHDT, CDR2 YYEEEE. The V end lost 1 base, the J end lost 7 bases, and 23 bases lay between the germline ends. The CDR3 sequence: CASSLWGRGHLNFEAFF. DNA of the CDR3: TGTGCCAGCAGCTTGTGGGGGCGGGGGCACCTGAACTTTGAAGCTTTCTTT.

A note on this clone: Mismatch with germline at one junction end may stem from a read error. The CDR3 is CAWSIGGWEYNGQFF. Here the CDR3 DNA reads TGTGCCTGGAGTATCGGAGGCTGGGAATACAATGGGCAGTTCTTC. The chain employs TRBV30 and TRBJ2-1, with D possibly TRBD2 on 5 matching bases. The CDR3 runs to 15 residues. Germline CDR1 and CDR2: GTSNPN and SVGIG (reference sequence).

This sequence joins TRBV15 and TRBJ2-7; perhaps TRBD1 as D (6 bases). Germline CDR1 reads LNHNV; CDR2 reads YYDKDF (reference sequence). The CDR3 runs 17 residues. Trimming stripped 0 bases from V and 7 bases from J, with 22 bases between. The chain's CDR3 is CATSRDFWGRGWHEQYF. CDR3 coding DNA: TGTGCCACCAGCAGAGATTTCTGGGGGCGAGGGTGGCATGAGCAGTACTTC. Full variable domain (missing parts from reference TRBV15 and TRBJ2-7): DAMVIQNPRYQVTQFGKPVTLSCSQTLNHNVMYWYQQKSSQAPKLLFHYYDKDFNNEADTPDNFQSRRPNTSFCFLDIRSPGLGDTAMYLCATSRDFWGRGWHEQYFGPGTRLTVT.

This rearrangement joins TRBV5-1 to TRBJ2-3; a possible D gene is TRBD2 (6 bases). V was pared by 4 bases and J by 2 bases, with 17 bases between. Per germline, CDR1 SGHRS and CDR2 YFSETQ. CDR3 size: 16 residues. The DNA for the CDR3 is TGCGCCAGCAGCCTGAACCCCGGGGGATACACAGATACGCAGTATTTT. Translating gives CASSLNPGGYTDTQYF. Complete variable domain (other parts from reference TRBV5-1 and TRBJ2-3): KAGVTQTPRYLIKTRGQQVTLSCSPISGHRSVSWYQQTPGQGLQFLFEYFSETQRNKGNFPGRFSGRQFSNSRSEMNVSTLELGDSALYLCASSLNPGGYTDTQYFGPGTRLTVL.

V and J are TRBV25-1 and TRBJ2-2, with 9 bases identical to TRBD1. V dropped 5 bases and J dropped 7; count of bases not matched to a gene: 11. Germline CDR1 reads MGHDK; CDR2 reads SYGVNS. This CDR3 contains 16 residues. The CDR3 DNA is TGTGCCAGCAGTACAACCGGGACAGGGTCCTTCGGGGAGCTGTTTTTT. It encodes CASSTTGTGSFGELFF.

The genes are TRBV28 and TRBJ1-5, with a possible D match to TRBD1 (6 bases). CDR1 is MDHEN, CDR2 SYDVKM, per germline. The V gene lost 3 bases and the J gene lost 4 bases, with 19 bases spanning the gap. The CDR3 extends over 17 amino acids. DNA for the CDR3: TGTGCCAGCAGTTTTCCCCTGATACAGGGAGGGAATCAGCCCCAGCATTTT. Its protein product is CASSFPLIQGGNQPQHF. Complete variable domain (other parts from reference TRBV28 and TRBJ1-5): DVKVTQSSRYLVKRTGEKVFLECVQDMDHENMFWYRQDPGLGLRLIYFSYDVKMKEKGDIPEGYSVSREKKERFSLILESASTNQTSMYLCASSFPLIQGGNQPQHFGDGTRLSIL.

This chain connects TRBV18 to TRBJ1-4; no definite D call. V was trimmed by 4 bases and J by 0 bases, leaving 6 bases between them. This CDR3 spans 14 amino acids. Germline V CDR1 and CDR2: KGHSH, LQKENI. This CDR3 is CASSRLATNEKLFF. The CDR3 DNA reads as TGTGCCAGCTCACGGCTTGCAACTAATGAAAAACTGTTTTTT.